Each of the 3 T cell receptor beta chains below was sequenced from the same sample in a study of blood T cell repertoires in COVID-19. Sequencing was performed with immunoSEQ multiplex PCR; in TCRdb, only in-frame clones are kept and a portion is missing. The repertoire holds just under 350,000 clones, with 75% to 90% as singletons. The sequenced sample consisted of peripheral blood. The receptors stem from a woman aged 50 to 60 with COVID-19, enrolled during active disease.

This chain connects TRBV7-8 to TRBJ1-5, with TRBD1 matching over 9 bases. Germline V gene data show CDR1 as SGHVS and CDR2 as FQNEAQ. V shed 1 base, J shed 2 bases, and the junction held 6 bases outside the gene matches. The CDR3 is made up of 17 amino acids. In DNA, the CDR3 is TGTGCCAGCAGCTTAGTTCGGTGGACAGGGGGCAATCAGCCCCAGCATTTT. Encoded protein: CASSLVRWTGGNQPQHF. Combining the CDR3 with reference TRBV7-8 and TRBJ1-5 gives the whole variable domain GAGVSQSPRYKVAKRGQDVALRCDPISGHVSLFWYQQALGQGPEFLTYFQNEAQLDKSGLPSDRFFAERPEGSVSTLKIQRTQQEDSAVYLCASSLVRWTGGNQPQHFGDGTRLSIL.

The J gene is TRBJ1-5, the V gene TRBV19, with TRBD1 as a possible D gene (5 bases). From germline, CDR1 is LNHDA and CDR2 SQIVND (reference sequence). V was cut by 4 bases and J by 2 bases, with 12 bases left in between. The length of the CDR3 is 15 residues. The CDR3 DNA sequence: TGTGCCAGTAGTAGGGGGGAGTGGGGCAATCAGCCCCAGCATTTT. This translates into CASSRGEWGNQPQHF. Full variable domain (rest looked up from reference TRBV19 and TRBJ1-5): DGGITQSPKYLFRKEGQNVTLSCEQNLNHDAMYWYRQDPGQGLRLIYYSQIVNDFQKGDIAEGYSVSREKKESFPLTVTSAQKNPTAFYLCASSRGEWGNQPQHFGDGTRLSIL.

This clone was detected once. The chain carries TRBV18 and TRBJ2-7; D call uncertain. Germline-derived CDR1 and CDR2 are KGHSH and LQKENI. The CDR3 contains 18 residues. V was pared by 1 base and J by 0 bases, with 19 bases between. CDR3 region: CASSPQHYKVINSYEQYF. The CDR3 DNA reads TGTGCCAGCTCACCACAACACTACAAGGTTATTAACTCCTACGAGCAGTACTTC.